This T cell receptor beta chain stems from a study of CXCR3-negative and CXCR3-positive naive CD8 T cells. Overall study findings and caveats: PBMCs showed partially decreased CXCR3 expression after cryopreservation, and most assays used fresh PBMCs. Similar TRBV-TRBJ usage characterized naive CXCR3-negative and CXCR3-positive cells; memory cells differed. The study found more hydrophobic TRB CDR3s in CXCR3-positive naive cells than in CXCR3-negative naive cells.

5' RACE that incorporated UMI labels was used to prepare the TRB cDNA libraries. One entry per CDR3 protein, without DNA, is what TCRdb gives after re-calling the 5' RACE reads. The listing contains some 54,000 distinct CDR3 sequences. CD45RO-CCR7+CD27+CD95- defined naive CD8+ T cells. CDR3 length: 13 residues. Germline V gene data show CDR1 as MGHDK and CDR2 as SYGVNS. Concerning this clonotype: Its target is not known.

V gene TRBV25-1 combines with J gene TRBJ2-7; TCRdb gives TRBD2 as the D gene, but with no DNA this cannot be confirmed. Source material: naive CXCR3+ CD8+ T cells from blood. Subset denoted: CD45RO-CCR7+CD27+CD95- naive CD8+ T cells expressing CXCR3 (TNR3+). The source of this sequence is a human donor in good health. Some clones in this sample may be carry-over from other donors' samples. CDR3 amino acids: CASSGRLVYEQYF.